The sequence of this TCR beta chain was determined in a study of cytomegalovirus exposure and HLA in healthy donors. Across the study: The platform used for the 120 or so validation repertoires matched that of the roughly 700 first-cohort repertoires, a later analysis reported.

Study-wide results and caveats: In vitro work confirmed that a few CMV-associated chains recognize CMV antigens.

As to this clone: Antigen specificity is unknown.

CDR1 is SGHTA, CDR2 FQGNSA, per germline. This CDR3 has 16 residues. With 3 bases removed from V and 0 bases from J, the gap between germline ends came to 9 bases. Some clones are missing from TCRdb's copy, which holds only in-frame ones; the method was immunoSEQ multiplex PCR. The data hold under 200,000 clones, with around nine tenths observed a single time. The source of this sequence is a young woman in good health and CMV-seronegative. Material for sequencing was PBMCs. The V and J genes are TRBV7-2 and TRBJ2-6, with TRBD1 as a possible D gene (5 bases). The CDR3 DNA sequence: TGTGCCAGCAGCTTTGACAGCCTCTCTGGGGCCAACGTCCTGACTTTC. This codes for CASSFDSLSGANVLTF.